Given below is one TCR beta chain in context. The junction departs from the called germline gene at one end, perhaps through a read error. Three rounds of nested PCR, following a modified ARM-PCR protocol, produced the TCRbeta library. MiXCR was run by TCRdb on the multiplex PCR reads, yielding one entry per CDR3 protein. The table has 75,000 to 95,000 distinct CDR3 sequences, more than 75% seen once; the top ten hold 21%. This specimen comes from a study of tumor and adjacent non-tumor tissue in lung cancer. The template was RNA from unsorted bulk tissue. The normal lung tissue was taken more than 3 cm from the tumor edge. The specimen sequenced was distant non-tumor lung tissue. The clonotype comes from a woman between 50 and 59 years old with non-small cell lung cancer.

The CDR3: CASSEALAGGRVTHYF. The CDR3 nucleotides read TGTGCCAGCAGTGAGGCCTTAGCGGGAGGGCGCGTTACGCACTATTTT. The V and J genes are TRBV6-1 and TRBJ2-3, with TRBD2 matching over 11 bases. This CDR3 is 16 amino acids long. Germline V CDR1 and CDR2: MNHNS, SASEGT.